A single sample gave rise to the 3 T cell receptor beta chains below, sequenced in a study of molecular identifiers for immune sequencing clone quantification. One entry per CDR3 protein results from TCRdb running MiXCR on the PCR reads. The table records some 680,000 distinct CDR3 sequences, over 25% of them present only once. What was sequenced was naive CD8+ T cells from blood, with Jurkat cell RNA spiked in. This sample's subset: FACS-sorted CD8+CD4-CCR7+CD45RA+ naive T cells. Receptors were obtained from a human donor in good health. Some libraries in this study had Jurkat cell RNA spiked in.

This clonotype has a count of ten or more. The chain has TRBV7-9 and TRBJ2-5; possibly TRBD2 for D (5 bases). In germline, CDR1 is SEHNR, CDR2 FQNEAQ (reference sequence). The ends were cut back, 4 bases at V and 10 bases at J, with 22 bases in the middle. The CDR3 totals 15 residues. The CDR3 DNA sequence: TGTGCCAGCAGCTCGCCAGACTACGACCCGGTGGTCCAGTACTTC. This codes for CASSSPDYDPVVQYF.

CDR3 nucleotide sequence: TGCAGCGTTGGGAGCGGTCTCATTTATGATGAGCAGTTCTTC. It translates to CSVGSGLIYDEQFF. The chain recombines TRBV29-1 with TRBJ2-1, with D maybe TRBD2 (5 bases). CDR1 SQVTM and CDR2 ANQGSEA come from the germline V gene. Trimming pared 4 bases from V and 8 bases from J, leaving 18 bases between. The CDR3 has 14 amino acids.

As for this clonotype: This clone may be a read error of a much larger clone one base away. The chain combines TRBV12-3 or TRBV12-4 with TRBJ2-3; D gene unclear. CDR3 size: 16 residues. Trimming pared 1 base from V and 4 bases from J, leaving 15 bases between. CDR3 protein: CASSLGIPPDADTQYF. Here the CDR3 DNA reads TGTGCCAGCAGTTTAGGTATTCCACCCGACGCAGATACGCAGTATTTT.